This TCR beta chain was retrieved from a study of blood T cell repertoires in COVID-19. For the study at large: The United States, Italy and Spain provided the acute and convalescent COVID-19 samples. Sample material is recorded as cDNA or gDNA derived from T cells, B-cell-depleted T cells, or PBMCs.

The CDR3 sequence is 14 residues long. V was trimmed by 2 bases and J by 0 bases, leaving 5 bases between them. Germline assignment: CDR1 WSHSY and CDR2 SAAADI. The repertoire was sequenced with immunoSEQ multiplex PCR; TCRdb's copy has only in-frame clones and lacks some. The table shows 71,000 or so clones, with about nine tenths occurring only once. Sequenced: peripheral blood. The receptor's source is a woman between 18 and 29 years old with acute or convalescent COVID-19. The rearrangement links TRBV10-2 to TRBJ1-5; D perhaps matches TRBD1 (5 bases). Written as DNA, the CDR3 is TGCGCCAGCAGTGAGAGGGGTAGCAATCAGCCCCAGCATTTT. Protein product: CASSERGSNQPQHF.